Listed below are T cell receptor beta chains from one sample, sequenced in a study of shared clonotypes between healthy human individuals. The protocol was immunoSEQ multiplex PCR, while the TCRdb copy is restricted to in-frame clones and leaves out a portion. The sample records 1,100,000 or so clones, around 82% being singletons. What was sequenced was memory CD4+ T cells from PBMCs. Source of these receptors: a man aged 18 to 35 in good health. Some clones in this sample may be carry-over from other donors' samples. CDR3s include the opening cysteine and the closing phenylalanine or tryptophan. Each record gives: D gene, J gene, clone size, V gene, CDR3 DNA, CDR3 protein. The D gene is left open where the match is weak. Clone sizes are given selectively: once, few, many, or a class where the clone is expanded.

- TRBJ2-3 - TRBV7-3 TGTGCCAGCAGCGCCAACCCCAGCGCAAACAAATATTATAGCACAGATACGCAGTATTTT CASSANPSANKYYSTDTQYF
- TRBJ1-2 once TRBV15 TGTGCCACCAGCGGGAGAAAGGACACCGCACGCTATGGCTACACCTTC CATSGRKDTARYGYTF
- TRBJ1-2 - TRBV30 TGTGCCTGGAGTCCAGGTGGAGGCTACACCTTC CAWSPGGGYTF
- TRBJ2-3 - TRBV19 TGTGCCAGTAAGGCCCCGGGCACAGATACGCAGTATTTT CASKAPGTDTQYF
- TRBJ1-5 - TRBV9 TGTGCCAGCAGCCGAGAGAGCGGGATTAGCAATCAGCCCCAGCATTTT CASSRESGISNQPQHF
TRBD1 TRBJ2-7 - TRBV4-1 TGCGCCAGCAGCCTACAGGGGGCTTACTCCTACGAGCAGTACTTC CASSLQGAYSYEQYF
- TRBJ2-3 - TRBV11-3 TGTGCCAGCAGCTTATTCCTTTCGGCGGATCGGGTGTATTTT CASSLFLSADRVYF
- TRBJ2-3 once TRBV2 TGTGCCAGCATAATCAACCGGGGAAATACGCAGTATTTT CASIINRGNTQYF
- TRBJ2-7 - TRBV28 TGTGCCAGCAGCCGTTCGCGAGGAAGGGGAGAGCAGTACTTC CASSRSRGRGEQYF
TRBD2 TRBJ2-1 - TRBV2 TGTGCCAGCAGTTGGGATCGGGCGGGAGTGGGGAATGAGCAGTTCTTC CASSWDRAGVGNEQFF
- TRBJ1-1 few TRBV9 TGTGCCAGCAGTAGCCTCACGGGACATAGGTTGAACACTGAAGCTTTCTTT CASSSLTGHRLNTEAFF
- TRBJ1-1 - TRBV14 TGTGCCAGCAGCCAAGACTGGACGAGTGTGAAGCTTTTCTTT CASSQDWTSVKLFF
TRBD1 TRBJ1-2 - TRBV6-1 TGTGCCAGCAGTCAAAACAGGGGATTAGATGGCTACACCTTC CASSQNRGLDGYTF
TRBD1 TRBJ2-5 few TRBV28 TGTGCCAGCAGCGGGACAGGGGTGGAGACCCAGTACTTC CASSGTGVETQYF
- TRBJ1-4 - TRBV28 TGTGCCAGCAATGGGGACGAGGCCGAAAAACTGTTTTTT CASNGDEAEKLFF
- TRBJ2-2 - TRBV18 TGTGCCAGCTCACCAATGGGCGTCGGGGAGCTGTTTTTT CASSPMGVGELFF
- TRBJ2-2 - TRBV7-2 TGTGCCAGCAGCGCATTACAGGGCCCCGGGGAGCTGTTTTTT CASSALQGPGELFF
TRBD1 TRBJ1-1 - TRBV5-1 TGCGCCAGCAGCTTCGACAGGGGGTCGAACACTGAAGCTTTCTTT CASSFDRGSNTEAFF
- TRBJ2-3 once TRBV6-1 TGTGCCAGCTTCGTGCGGGGAGGTCAAGATACGCAGTATTTT CASFVRGGQDTQYF
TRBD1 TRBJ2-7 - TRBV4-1 TGCGCCAGCAGCCAAATCAGGGGGACAGGTGCTTACGAGCAGTACTTC CASSQIRGTGAYEQYF
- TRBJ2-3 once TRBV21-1 TGTGCCAGAGTCACTAGCGGACGACTGCCCAGCACAGATACGCAGTATTTT CARVTSGRLPSTDTQYF
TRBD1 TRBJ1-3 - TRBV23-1 TGCGCCAGCAGTCGGGACGGAAGGGGGCGTCGGGGAAACACCATATATTTT CASSRDGRGRRGNTIYF
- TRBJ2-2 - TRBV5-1 TGCGCCAGCAGTTTTGTGGCAGGGAACACCGGGGAGCTGTTTTTT CASSFVAGNTGELFF
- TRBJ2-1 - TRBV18 TGTGCCAGCTCACCAATCGGCGATGAGCAGTTCTTC CASSPIGDEQFF
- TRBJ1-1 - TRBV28 TGTGCCAGCACCGTCGGGATCTTCTTTGAAGCTTTCTTT CASTVGIFFEAFF